This T cell receptor (beta chain) was retrieved from a study of T cells in Graves' hyperthyroidism and ophthalmopathy. It was RNA transcripts that yielded the amplified TCR beta CDR3 regions. The TCR CDR3 first-round RT-PCR relied on the HTBI primer set. TCRdb reprocessed the multiplex PCR reads via MiXCR and lists one record per CDR3 protein. The table lists 530,000 or so distinct CDR3 sequences, 24% of them singletons. This clonotype has just a few counts. Trimming removed 3 bases from V and 5 bases from J, with 13 bases in between. Germline CDR1 is SGHTA and CDR2 is FQGNSA. The CDR3 is made up of 14 amino acids.

The source of this sequence is a woman under 40 with Graves' ophthalmopathy. The chain has TRBV7-2 and TRBJ1-1, with D uncertain. The sequencing input was blood. The chain's CDR3 is CASSLYATGTEAFF. CDR3 DNA sequence: TGTGCCAGCAGCTTGTATGCGACGGGAACTGAAGCTTTCTTT.